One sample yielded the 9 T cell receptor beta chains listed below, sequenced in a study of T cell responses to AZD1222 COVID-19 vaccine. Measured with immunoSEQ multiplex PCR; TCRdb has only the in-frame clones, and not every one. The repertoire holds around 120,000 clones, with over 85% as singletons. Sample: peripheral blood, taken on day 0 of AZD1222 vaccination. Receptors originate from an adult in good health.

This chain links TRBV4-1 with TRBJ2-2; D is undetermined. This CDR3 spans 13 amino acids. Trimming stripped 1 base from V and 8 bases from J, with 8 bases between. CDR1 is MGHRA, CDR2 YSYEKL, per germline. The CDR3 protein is CASSQVVEGELFF. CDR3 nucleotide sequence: TGCGCCAGCAGCCAAGTCGTGGAGGGGGAGCTGTTTTTT.

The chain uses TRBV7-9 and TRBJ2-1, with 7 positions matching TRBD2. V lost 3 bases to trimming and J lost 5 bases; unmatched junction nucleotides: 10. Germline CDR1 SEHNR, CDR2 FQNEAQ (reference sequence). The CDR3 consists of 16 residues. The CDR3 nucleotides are TGTGCCAGCAGCTTGGGGCTAGCGGAGATCCACAATGAGCAGTTCTTC. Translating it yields CASSLGLAEIHNEQFF.

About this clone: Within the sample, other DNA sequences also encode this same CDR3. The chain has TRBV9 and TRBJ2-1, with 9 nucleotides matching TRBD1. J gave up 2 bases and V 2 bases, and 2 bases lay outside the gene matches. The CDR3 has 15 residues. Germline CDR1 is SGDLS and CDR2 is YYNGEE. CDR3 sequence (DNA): TGTGCCAGCAGCGTGGGACAGGGTCCCTACAATGAGCAGTTCTTC. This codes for CASSVGQGPYNEQFF.

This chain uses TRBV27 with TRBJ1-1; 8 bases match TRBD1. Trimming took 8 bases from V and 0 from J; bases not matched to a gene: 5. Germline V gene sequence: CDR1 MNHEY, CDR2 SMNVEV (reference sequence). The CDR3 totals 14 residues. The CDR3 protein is CASAYRGMNTEAFF. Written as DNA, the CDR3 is TGTGCCAGCGCCTACAGGGGGATGAACACTGAAGCTTTCTTT.

The CDR3 is CASTQGWRGQDNEQFF. In DNA, the CDR3 is TGTGCCAGCACCCAGGGGTGGCGGGGGCAAGACAATGAGCAGTTCTTC. This rearrangement joins TRBV5-6 to TRBJ2-1; TRBD2 might be the D (7 bases). CDR1 is SGHDT and CDR2 is YYEEEE in the germline V gene. Trimming left V 6 bases short and J 5 bases short, with 21 bases between. This CDR3 is built from 16 residues.

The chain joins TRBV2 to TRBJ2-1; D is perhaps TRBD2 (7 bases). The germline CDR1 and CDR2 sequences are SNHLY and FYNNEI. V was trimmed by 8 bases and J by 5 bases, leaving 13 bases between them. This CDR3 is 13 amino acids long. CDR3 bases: TGTGCCAGCGGGGGGCTAGCGGACAATGAGCAGTTCTTC. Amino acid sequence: CASGGLADNEQFF.

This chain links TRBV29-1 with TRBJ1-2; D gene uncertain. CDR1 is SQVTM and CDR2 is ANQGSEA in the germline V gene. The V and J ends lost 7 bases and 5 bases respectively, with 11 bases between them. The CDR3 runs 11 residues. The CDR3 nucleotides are TGCAGCGGGAGGACTGAATATGGCTACACCTTC. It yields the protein CSGRTEYGYTF.

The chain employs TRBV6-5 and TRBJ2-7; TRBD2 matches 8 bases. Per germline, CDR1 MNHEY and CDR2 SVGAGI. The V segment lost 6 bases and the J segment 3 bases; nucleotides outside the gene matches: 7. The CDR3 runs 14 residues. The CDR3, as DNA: TGTGCCAGCAGGCCCATAGCGGGGATCTACGAGCAGTACTTC. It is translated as CASRPIAGIYEQYF.

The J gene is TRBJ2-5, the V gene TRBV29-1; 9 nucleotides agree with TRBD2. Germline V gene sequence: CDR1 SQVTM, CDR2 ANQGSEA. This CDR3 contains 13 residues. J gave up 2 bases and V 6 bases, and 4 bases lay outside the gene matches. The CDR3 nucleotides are TGCAGCGTAGAGACTAGCGGACAAGAGACCCAGTACTTC. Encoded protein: CSVETSGQETQYF. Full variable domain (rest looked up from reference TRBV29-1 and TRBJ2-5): SAVISQKPSRDICQRGTSLTIQCQVDSQVTMMFWYRQQPGQSLTLIATANQGSEATYESGFVIDKFPISRPNLTFSTLTVSNMSPEDSSIYLCSVETSGQETQYFGPGTRLLVL.